This T cell receptor (beta chain) was captured in a study of blood T cell repertoires in COVID-19. The overall study: Samples taken during acute and convalescent COVID-19 were collected in the United States, Italy and Spain.

CDR1 MNHNY and CDR2 SVGAGI come from the germline V gene (reference sequence). The length of the CDR3 is 15 residues. The V end lost 0 bases, the J end lost 3 bases, and 11 bases lay between the germline ends. Participants were aged about 18 to 100 years from around 25 US areas. The study counted Cohort 3 donors as recovered given two negative PCRs, clearance, or symptom resolution. TCRdb's copy holds only in-frame clones and misses some; the assay was immunoSEQ multiplex PCR. The sample shows roughly 360,000 clones, more than 70% of them seen only once. This sequence was found in a man aged 25-45 years who had recovered from COVID-19. Sequencing was performed on PBMCs or T cells enriched from blood (not recorded which). V usage is TRBV6-6 and J usage is TRBJ2-5, with D uncertain. The CDR3 coding sequence is TGTGCCAGCAGTTACTCGAGACAACCTAAAGAGACCCAGTACTTC. It is translated as CASSYSRQPKETQYF.